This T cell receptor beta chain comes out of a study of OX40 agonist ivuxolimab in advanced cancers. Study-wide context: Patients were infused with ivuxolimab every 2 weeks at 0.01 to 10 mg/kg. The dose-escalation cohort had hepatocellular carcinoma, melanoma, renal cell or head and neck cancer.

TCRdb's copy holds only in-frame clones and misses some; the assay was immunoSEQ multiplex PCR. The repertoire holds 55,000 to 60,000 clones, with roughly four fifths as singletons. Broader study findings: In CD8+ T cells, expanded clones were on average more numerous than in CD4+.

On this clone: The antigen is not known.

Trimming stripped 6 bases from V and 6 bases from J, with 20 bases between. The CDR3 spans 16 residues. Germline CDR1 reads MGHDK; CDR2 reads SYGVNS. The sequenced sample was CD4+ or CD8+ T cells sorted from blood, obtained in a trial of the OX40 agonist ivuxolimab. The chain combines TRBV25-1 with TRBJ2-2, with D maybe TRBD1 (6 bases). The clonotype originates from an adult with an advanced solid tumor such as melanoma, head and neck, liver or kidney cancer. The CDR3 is CASSAPGHGPAGELFF. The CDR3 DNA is TGTGCCAGCAGCGCCCCGGGACACGGACCGGCCGGGGAGCTGTTTTTT.